Below, 24 T cell receptor beta chains from the same sample are listed, as sequenced in a study of T-cell reconstitution after alpha-beta-depleted transplantation in children. The TCRbeta library incorporated unique molecular identifiers. TCRdb re-derived calls from the PCR reads in MiXCR, one entry per CDR3 protein. The data contain fewer than 700,000 distinct CDR3 sequences, 23% of them seen just once; the ten biggest clones take up over 12%. This sample comprised PBMCs, mostly from graft donor cells, obtained 360 days after TCRalphabeta/CD19-depleted stem cell transplant. The source of these receptors is a boy under three years old who had a stem cell transplant for acute myeloid leukemia, so the T cells may come from the graft donor.

This chain uses TRBV6-1 with TRBJ2-1; D gene unclear. CDR3 length equals 14 residues. Between the trimmed V and J ends, which lost 4 bases and 4 bases, there was a span of 11 bases. CDR1 MNHNS and CDR2 SASEGT come from the germline V gene. CDR3 amino acids: CASSGLGNYNEQFF. In DNA form, the CDR3 reads TGTGCCAGCAGTGGACTTGGGAATTACAATGAGCAGTTCTTC.

The CDR3 DNA reads as TGTGCCAGCAGCCCCCCGATGGTGCAGTTCTTC. Translation: CASSPPMVQFF. This chain links TRBV7-9 with TRBJ2-1; no clear D gene. The CDR3 consists of 11 residues. V lost 5 bases to trimming and J lost 12 bases, with 11 bases between them. Germline values: CDR1 SEHNR, CDR2 FQNEAQ (reference sequence).

This clonotype was seen a few times. The chain couples TRBV12-3 or TRBV12-4 to TRBJ2-3; perhaps TRBD2 as D (6 bases). The V end lost 7 bases, the J end lost 6 bases, and 17 bases lay between the germline ends. CDR3 size: 14 residues. The CDR3 region is CASTIGGDLDTQYF. In DNA form, the CDR3 reads TGTGCCAGCACCATAGGAGGGGATTTGGATACGCAGTATTTT.

V and J are TRBV20-1 and TRBJ1-1; D is uncertain. Trimming shortened V by 1 base and J by 4 bases, and 7 bases separated the two germline ends. Germline-derived CDR1 and CDR2 are DFQATT and SNEGSKA (reference sequence). The CDR3 runs 12 residues. As DNA, the CDR3 is TGCAGTGCTAGAGTATTCGGCACTGAAGCTTTCTTT. Translating it yields CSARVFGTEAFF.

The chain has TRBV7-6 and TRBJ1-2; D ambiguous. Germline values: CDR1 SGHVS, CDR2 FNYEAQ. Trimming pared 0 bases from V and 0 bases from J, leaving 11 bases between. The CDR3 contains 16 residues. This chain's CDR3 is CASSLAPAKTNYGYTF. CDR3 in DNA: TGTGCCAGCAGCTTAGCGCCTGCCAAAACTAACTATGGCTACACCTTC.

Turning to this clonotype: Being one base from a much bigger clone, this may be a read error. The gene calls are TRBV11-1 and TRBJ2-2; weak D call: TRBD2 (5 bases). Germline CDR1 is SGHAT and CDR2 is FQDESV (reference sequence). This CDR3 comprises 19 residues. This CDR3 reads CASSLILMVRTPNTEELFF. The CDR3 DNA sequence: TGTGCCAGCAGCTTAATACTAATGGTCAGGACTCCGAACACCGAGGAGCTGTTTTTT.

V is TRBV5-1 and J is TRBJ2-1, with TRBD1 matching 7 bases. Germline loops: CDR1 SGHRS, CDR2 YFSETQ. The CDR3 has 15 amino acids. V dropped 4 bases and J dropped 3; count of bases not matched to a gene: 7. The CDR3 sequence is CASSTRQGNYNEQFF. CDR3 sequence (DNA): TGCGCCAGCAGCACCCGACAGGGAAACTACAATGAGCAGTTCTTC.

This clonotype has a handful of counts. The chain couples TRBV5-6 to TRBJ2-5; TRBD1 is a possible D gene (5 bases). The CDR3 has 15 amino acids. V was shortened by 2 bases and J by 1 base, with 12 bases between the two germline ends. Germline V gene data show CDR1 as SGHDT and CDR2 as YYEEEE. This CDR3 reads CASSLPGHSQETQYF. In nucleotides, the CDR3 is TGTGCCAGCAGCTTACCCGGACATTCCCAAGAGACCCAGTACTTC.

The chain combines TRBV6-5 with TRBJ2-2; possible D gene TRBD1, 5 bases. V lost 2 bases and J 0 bases, leaving 16 bases between the germline ends. Germline V gene lookup returns CDR1 MNHEY and CDR2 SVGAGI. This CDR3 has 18 residues. The CDR3 protein is CASSYDSYARSNTGELFF. DNA for the CDR3: TGTGCCAGCAGTTACGACAGCTACGCGAGGTCGAACACCGGGGAGCTGTTTTTT.

The chain employs TRBV6-1 and TRBJ1-2; 8 nucleotides align to TRBD1. The CDR3 totals 14 residues. Per the germline V gene, CDR1 is MNHNS and CDR2 is SASEGT. V shed 7 bases and J 4 bases; nucleotides not matched to a gene: 8. CDR3 nucleotide sequence: TGTGCCAGCACCGAAACAACAGGGGGCTATGGCTACACCTTC. This codes for CASTETTGGYGYTF.

The chain uses TRBV6-1 and TRBJ2-2, with 11 bases matching TRBD1. This CDR3 region has 15 residues. Germline V gives CDR1 MNHNS, CDR2 SASEGT. V lost 5 bases, J lost 5 bases, and 4 bases stayed unmatched. The CDR3 sequence: CASSRDRGYTGELFF. The CDR3 nucleotides read TGTGCCAGCAGTCGGGACAGGGGGTATACCGGGGAGCTGTTTTTT.

In its sample, this clonotype was seen a few times. CDR3: CASSLPGGPNTEAFF. As DNA, the CDR3 is TGTGCCAGCAGCCTACCGGGCGGTCCCAACACTGAAGCTTTCTTT. The V and J genes are TRBV28 and TRBJ1-1; no clear D. Trimming cost V 6 bases and J 2 bases, with 16 bases left between them. CDR1 is MDHEN and CDR2 is SYDVKM in the germline V gene. The CDR3 contains 15 residues. The full variable domain, with the rest looked up from reference TRBV28 and TRBJ1-1, is DVKVTQSSRYLVKRTGEKVFLECVQDMDHENMFWYRQDPGLGLRLIYFSYDVKMKEKGDIPEGYSVSREKKERFSLILESASTNQTSMYLCASSLPGGPNTEAFFGQGTRLTVV.

This clonotype was seen repeatedly, ten times or more. J is TRBJ2-1 and V is TRBV20-1; D is possibly TRBD2 (7 bases). CDR1 is DFQATT, CDR2 SNEGSKA, per germline (reference sequence). V gave up 3 bases and J gave up 7 bases, with 19 bases separating them. The CDR3 loop spans 15 amino acids. The CDR3 is CSARGGSGASNEQFF. CDR3 nucleotide sequence: TGCAGTGCTAGGGGGGGGTCAGGGGCTTCAAATGAGCAGTTCTTC.

This clonotype was seen ten or more times. The V and J genes are TRBV29-1 and TRBJ2-2; D ambiguous. This CDR3 spans 16 amino acids. Looked up from germline, CDR1 is SQVTM and CDR2 is ANQGSEA. In DNA form, the CDR3 reads TGCAGTGCCTCCCCACCGGCTCACGCGAACACCGGGGAGCTGTTTTTT. Translation: CSASPPAHANTGELFF.

The chain employs TRBV7-2 and TRBJ2-1, with D unclear. Germline CDR1 and CDR2: SGHTA and FQGNSA. Trimming removed 4 bases at V and 8 bases at J, with 18 bases between. The CDR3 contains 15 residues. CDR3 bases: TGTGCCAGCAGCTCCGAGTGGGGATATACGGATGAGCAGTTCTTC. It codes for CASSSEWGYTDEQFF.

This clonotype was seen many times. The chain uses TRBV11-2 and TRBJ1-2; a possible D gene is TRBD1 (6 bases). V lost 0 bases to trimming and J lost 8 bases, with 25 bases between them. The CDR3 spans 18 residues. CDR1 is SGHAT and CDR2 is FQNNGV in the germline V gene. The CDR3 protein is CASSLEPTTGRVGKGYTF. CDR3 nucleotides: TGTGCCAGCAGCTTAGAGCCTACTACAGGGCGCGTTGGTAAAGGCTACACCTTC.

The chain is built from TRBV5-1 and TRBJ2-1, with a weak D call TRBD1 (6 bases). V gave up 0 bases and J gave up 7 bases, with 14 bases separating them. Germline V lookup: CDR1 SGHRS, CDR2 YFSETQ. CDR3 length: 15 residues. DNA of the CDR3: TGCGCCAGCAGCTTGGCCCGTGACAGGTTAAATGAGCAGTTCTTC. It specifies CASSLARDRLNEQFF. Combining the CDR3 with reference TRBV5-1 and TRBJ2-1 gives the whole variable domain KAGVTQTPRYLIKTRGQQVTLSCSPISGHRSVSWYQQTPGQGLQFLFEYFSETQRNKGNFPGRFSGRQFSNSRSEMNVSTLELGDSALYLCASSLARDRLNEQFFGPGTRLTVL.

This clonotype appeared a few times. The V gene is TRBV5-1, the J gene TRBJ2-3; 10 bases map to TRBD2. With 4 bases clipped from V and 5 bases from J, the junction kept 16 bases outside the gene matches. The CDR3 consists of 18 residues. In germline, CDR1 is SGHRS, CDR2 YFSETQ. The CDR3 reads CASSGFLSASGGGDTQYF. CDR3 sequence (DNA): TGCGCCAGCAGCGGGTTCCTTTCCGCTAGCGGGGGTGGAGATACGCAGTATTTT. Variable domain in full (rest from reference TRBV5-1 and TRBJ2-3): KAGVTQTPRYLIKTRGQQVTLSCSPISGHRSVSWYQQTPGQGLQFLFEYFSETQRNKGNFPGRFSGRQFSNSRSEMNVSTLELGDSALYLCASSGFLSASGGGDTQYFGPGTRLTVL.

The V gene is TRBV20-1, the J gene TRBJ1-5; no clear D gene. V was shortened by 4 bases and J by 7 bases, with 11 bases between the two germline ends. Per germline, CDR1 DFQATT and CDR2 SNEGSKA (reference sequence). CDR3 length: 12 residues. The CDR3 protein is CSATGRRQPQHF. In nucleotides, the CDR3 is TGCAGTGCTACAGGACGCAGGCAGCCCCAGCATTTT.

This clonotype was detected once. The chain employs TRBV11-2 and TRBJ2-5; no reliable D call. CDR1 SGHAT and CDR2 FQNNGV come from the germline V gene. The CDR3 is made up of 12 amino acids. V was shortened by 3 bases and J by 5 bases, with 7 bases between the two germline ends. CDR3 sequence reads: CASSFSWETQYF. The CDR3 DNA reads as TGTGCCAGCAGCTTTTCGTGGGAGACCCAGTACTTC.

This clonotype was detected ten times or more. The V call is TRBV6-6, the J call TRBJ1-4; tentative D call: TRBD1 (5 bases). Germline lookup yields CDR1 MNHNY and CDR2 SVGAGI (reference sequence). This CDR3 has 12 residues. V was trimmed by 2 bases and J by 7 bases, leaving 5 bases between them. This chain's CDR3 is CASSYDSEKLFF. CDR3 coding DNA: TGTGCCAGCAGTTACGACAGTGAAAAACTGTTTTTT.

In its sample, this clonotype was seen a few times. The genes are TRBV6-1 and TRBJ2-4; 7 nucleotides line up with TRBD1. V trimming: 6 bases; J trimming: 0 bases; junction bases outside the gene matches: 5. CDR1 is MNHNS, CDR2 SASEGT, per germline. This CDR3 comprises 15 residues. For the CDR3, the DNA is TGTGCCAGCAGAACCACAGGGGCAGCCAAAAACATTCAGTACTTC. This sequence encodes CASRTTGAAKNIQYF.

The table lists this clonotype with many counts. The CDR3 protein is CASSARTGGTEAFF. CDR3 in DNA: TGTGCCAGCAGCGCCCGGACAGGTGGCACTGAAGCTTTCTTT. V and J are TRBV7-6 and TRBJ1-1; TRBD1 matches 7 bases. Trimming took 5 bases from V and 4 from J; bases not matched to a gene: 7. Looked up from germline, CDR1 is SGHVS and CDR2 is FNYEAQ. The CDR3 is 14 amino acids.

This clonotype was picked up many times. The chain employs TRBV27 and TRBJ2-7; D could derive from TRBD1 or TRBD2 (6 bases each). With 7 bases removed from V and 1 base from J, the gap between germline ends came to 17 bases. The CDR3 is made up of 15 amino acids. Germline CDR1 MNHEY, CDR2 SMNVEV (reference sequence). CDR3 nucleotides: TGTGCCAGCATGGGGGGCCTGGCTCCTTCCTACGAGCAGTACTTC. This sequence encodes CASMGGLAPSYEQYF.